This T cell receptor beta chain was observed in a study of CD8 T cells in Susac syndrome. RNA totalling roughly 0.45 to 1 ug underwent reverse transcription with random hexamers. TCR beta CDR3 was amplified by immunoSEQ multiplex PCR. This amplification extended across 54 Vbeta and 13 Jbeta segments. Each CDR3 protein gets one entry after TCRdb re-called the immunoSEQ multiplex PCR reads with MiXCR. The table has 170,000 or so distinct CDR3 sequences, 80% to 95% seen once. TCR beta from blood CD8+ and CD4+ T cells was sequenced. Negative isolation was used for CD8+ and CD4+ T cells, and FACS enrichment was applied to TEMRA cells. There are 13 residues in the CDR3. The V gene end was trimmed by 6 bases and the J gene end by 1 base; junction bases not matched to a gene: 1. Germline V gene data show CDR1 as MNHEY and CDR2 as SVGEGT.

Sequenced material: CD4+ T cells from PBMCs. This clonotype originated in a human donor with multiple sclerosis. The V gene is TRBV6-2 or TRBV6-3, the J gene TRBJ2-5, with 8 bases fitting TRBD1. For the CDR3, the DNA is TGTGCCAGCAGGGGGACAGGCCAAGAGACCCAGTACTTC. It specifies CASRGTGQETQYF.